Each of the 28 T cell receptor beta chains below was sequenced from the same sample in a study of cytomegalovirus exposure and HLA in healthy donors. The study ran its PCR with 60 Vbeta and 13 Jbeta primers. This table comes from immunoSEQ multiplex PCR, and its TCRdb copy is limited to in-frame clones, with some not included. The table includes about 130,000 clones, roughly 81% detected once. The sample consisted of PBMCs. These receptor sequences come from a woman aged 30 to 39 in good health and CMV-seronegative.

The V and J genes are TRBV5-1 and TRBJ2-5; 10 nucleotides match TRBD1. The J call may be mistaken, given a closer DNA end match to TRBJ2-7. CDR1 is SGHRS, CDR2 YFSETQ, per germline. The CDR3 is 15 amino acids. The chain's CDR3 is CASSLGTGGSYEQYF. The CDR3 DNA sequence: TGCGCCAGCAGCTTGGGGACAGGGGGGAGCTACGAGCAGTACTTC.

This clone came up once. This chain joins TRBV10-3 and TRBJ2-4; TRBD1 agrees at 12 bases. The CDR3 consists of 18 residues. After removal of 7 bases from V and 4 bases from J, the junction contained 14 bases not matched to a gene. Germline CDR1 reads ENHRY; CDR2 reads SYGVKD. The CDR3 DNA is TGTGCCATCAAAATGGGACAGGGGGCTAAGGGCAAAAAAAACATTCAGTACTTC. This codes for CAIKMGQGAKGKKNIQYF.

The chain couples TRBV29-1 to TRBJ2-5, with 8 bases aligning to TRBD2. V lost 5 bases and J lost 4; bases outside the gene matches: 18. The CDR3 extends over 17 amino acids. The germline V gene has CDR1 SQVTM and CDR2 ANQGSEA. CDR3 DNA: TGCAGCGTTACATACACCGGACTAGCCCTATCGGGAGAGACCCAGTACTTC. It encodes CSVTYTGLALSGETQYF.

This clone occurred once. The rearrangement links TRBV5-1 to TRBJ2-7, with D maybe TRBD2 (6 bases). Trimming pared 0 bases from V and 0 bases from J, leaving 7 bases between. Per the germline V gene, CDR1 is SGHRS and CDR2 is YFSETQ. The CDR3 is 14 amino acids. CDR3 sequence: CASSLDGSSYEQYF. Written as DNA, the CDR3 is TGCGCCAGCAGCTTGGACGGGAGCTCCTACGAGCAGTACTTC.

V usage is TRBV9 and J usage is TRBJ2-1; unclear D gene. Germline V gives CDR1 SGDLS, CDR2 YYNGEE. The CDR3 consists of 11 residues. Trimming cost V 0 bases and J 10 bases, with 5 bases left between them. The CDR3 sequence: CASSVAGEQFF. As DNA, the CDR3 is TGTGCCAGCAGCGTAGCAGGAGAGCAGTTCTTC.

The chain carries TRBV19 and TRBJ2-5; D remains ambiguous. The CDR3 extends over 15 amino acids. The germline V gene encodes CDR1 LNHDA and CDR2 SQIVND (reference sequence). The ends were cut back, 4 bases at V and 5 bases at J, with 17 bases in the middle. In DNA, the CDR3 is TGTGCCAGTAGTAACGGCAGGTTAATGCAGGAGACCCAGTACTTC. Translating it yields CASSNGRLMQETQYF.

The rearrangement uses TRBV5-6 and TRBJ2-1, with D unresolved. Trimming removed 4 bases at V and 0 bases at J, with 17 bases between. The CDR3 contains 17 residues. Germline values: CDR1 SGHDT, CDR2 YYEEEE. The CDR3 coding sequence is TGTGCCAGCAGCCCGCGTAGAGGCGGAAGCTCCTACAATGAGCAGTTCTTC. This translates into CASSPRRGGSSYNEQFF.

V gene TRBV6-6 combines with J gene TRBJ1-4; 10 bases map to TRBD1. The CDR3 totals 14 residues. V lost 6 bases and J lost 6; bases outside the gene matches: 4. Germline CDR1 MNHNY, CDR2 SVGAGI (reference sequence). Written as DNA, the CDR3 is TGTGCCAGCAGGCCAGGGACAGGGGATGAAAAACTGTTTTTT. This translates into CASRPGTGDEKLFF.

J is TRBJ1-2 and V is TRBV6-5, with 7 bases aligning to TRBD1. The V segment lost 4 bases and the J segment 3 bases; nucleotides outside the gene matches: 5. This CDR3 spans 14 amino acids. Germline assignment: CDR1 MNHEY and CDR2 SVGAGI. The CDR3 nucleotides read TGTGCCAGCAGTTCAGGGGGGCCCCACTATGGCTACACCTTC. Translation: CASSSGGPHYGYTF.

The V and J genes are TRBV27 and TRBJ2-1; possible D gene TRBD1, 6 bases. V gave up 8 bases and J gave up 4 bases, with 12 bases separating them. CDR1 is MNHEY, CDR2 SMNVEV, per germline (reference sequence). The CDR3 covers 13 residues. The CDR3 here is CASGPTGYNEQFF. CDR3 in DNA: TGTGCCAGCGGGCCGACAGGTTACAATGAGCAGTTCTTC.

For the CDR3, the DNA is TGTGCCAGCAGCCCCGACATTGTCGGAAAACTGTTTTTT. Translation: CASSPDIVGKLFF. The chain carries TRBV9 and TRBJ1-4, with D unresolved. V lost 4 bases and J 10 bases, leaving 14 bases between the germline ends. The CDR3 totals 13 residues. The germline V gene has CDR1 SGDLS and CDR2 YYNGEE.

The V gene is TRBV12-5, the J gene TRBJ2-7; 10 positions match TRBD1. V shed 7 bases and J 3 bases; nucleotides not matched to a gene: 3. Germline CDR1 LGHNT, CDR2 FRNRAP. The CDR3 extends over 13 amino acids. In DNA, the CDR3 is TGTGCTAGTGAGGGGACAGGGGACTACGAGCAGTACTTC. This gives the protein CASEGTGDYEQYF.

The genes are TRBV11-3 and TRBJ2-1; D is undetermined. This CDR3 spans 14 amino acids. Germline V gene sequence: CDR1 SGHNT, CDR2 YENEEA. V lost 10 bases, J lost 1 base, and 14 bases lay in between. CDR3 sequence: CATTRSESYNEQFF. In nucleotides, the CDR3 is TGTGCCACCACTCGCAGCGAGTCCTACAATGAGCAGTTCTTC.

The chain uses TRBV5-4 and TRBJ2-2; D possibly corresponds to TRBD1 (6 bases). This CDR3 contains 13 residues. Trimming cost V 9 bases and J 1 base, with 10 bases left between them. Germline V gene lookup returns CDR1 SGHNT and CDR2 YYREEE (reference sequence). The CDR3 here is CATLQGNTGELFF. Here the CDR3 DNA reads TGTGCCACCCTACAGGGGAACACCGGGGAGCTGTTTTTT.

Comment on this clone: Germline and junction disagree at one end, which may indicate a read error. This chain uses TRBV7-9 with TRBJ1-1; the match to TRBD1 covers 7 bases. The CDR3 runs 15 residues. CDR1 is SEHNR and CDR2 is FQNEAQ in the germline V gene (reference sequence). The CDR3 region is CSSSPWDSMNTEAFF. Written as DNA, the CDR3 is TGTTCCAGCAGCCCCTGGGACAGCATGAACACTGAAGCTTTCTTT.

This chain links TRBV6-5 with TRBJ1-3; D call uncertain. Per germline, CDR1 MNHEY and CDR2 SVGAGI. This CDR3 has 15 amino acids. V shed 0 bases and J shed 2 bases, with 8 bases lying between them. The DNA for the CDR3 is TGTGCCAGCAGTTACTCGGGCGGGACTGGAAACACCATATATTTT. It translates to CASSYSGGTGNTIYF.

The CDR3 sequence: CASSQDRNQPQHF. DNA of the CDR3: TGCGCCAGCAGCCAGGACAGGAATCAGCCCCAGCATTTT. The rearrangement joins TRBV4-1 to TRBJ1-5; 7 nucleotides match TRBD1. The V segment lost 3 bases and the J segment 4 bases; nucleotides outside the gene matches: 0. Germline CDR1 MGHRA, CDR2 YSYEKL. The CDR3 sequence is 13 residues long.

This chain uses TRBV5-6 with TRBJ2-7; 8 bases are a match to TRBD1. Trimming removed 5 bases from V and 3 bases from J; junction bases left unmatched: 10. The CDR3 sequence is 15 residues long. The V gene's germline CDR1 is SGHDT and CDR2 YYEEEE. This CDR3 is CASRIRRDRYYEQYF. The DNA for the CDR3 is TGTGCCAGCAGGATACGTCGGGACAGGTACTACGAGCAGTACTTC.

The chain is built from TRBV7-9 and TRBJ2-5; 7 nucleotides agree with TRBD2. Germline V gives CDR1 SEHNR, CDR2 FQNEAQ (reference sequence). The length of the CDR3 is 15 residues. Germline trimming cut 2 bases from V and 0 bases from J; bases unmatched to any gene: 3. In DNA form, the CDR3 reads TGTGCCAGCAGCTTAACGGGAGGCCACCAAGAGACCCAGTACTTC. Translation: CASSLTGGHQETQYF.

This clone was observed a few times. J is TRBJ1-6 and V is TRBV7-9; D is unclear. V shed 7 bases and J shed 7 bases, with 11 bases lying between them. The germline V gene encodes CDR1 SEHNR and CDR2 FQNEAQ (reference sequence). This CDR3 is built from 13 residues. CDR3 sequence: CASNRDGNSPLHF. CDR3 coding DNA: TGTGCCAGCAACCGGGATGGGAATTCACCCCTCCACTTT.

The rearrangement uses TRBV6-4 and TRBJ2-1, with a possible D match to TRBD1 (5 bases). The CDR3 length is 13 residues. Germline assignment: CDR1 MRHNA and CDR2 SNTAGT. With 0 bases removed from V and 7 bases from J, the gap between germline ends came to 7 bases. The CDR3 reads CASSDSGRNEQFF. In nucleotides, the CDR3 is TGTGCCAGCAGTGACTCGGGGCGGAATGAGCAGTTCTTC.

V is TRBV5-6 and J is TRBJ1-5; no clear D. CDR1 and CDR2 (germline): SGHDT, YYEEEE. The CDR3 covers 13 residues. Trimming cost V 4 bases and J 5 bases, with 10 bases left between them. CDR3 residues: CASSPRGDQPQHF. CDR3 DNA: TGTGCCAGCAGCCCGCGGGGTGATCAGCCCCAGCATTTT.

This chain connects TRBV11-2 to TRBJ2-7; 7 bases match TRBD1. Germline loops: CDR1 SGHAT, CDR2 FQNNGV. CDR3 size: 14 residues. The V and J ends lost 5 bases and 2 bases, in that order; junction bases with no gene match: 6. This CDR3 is CASSTGQGAYEQYF. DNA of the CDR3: TGTGCCAGCAGCACAGGCCAGGGGGCCTACGAGCAGTACTTC.

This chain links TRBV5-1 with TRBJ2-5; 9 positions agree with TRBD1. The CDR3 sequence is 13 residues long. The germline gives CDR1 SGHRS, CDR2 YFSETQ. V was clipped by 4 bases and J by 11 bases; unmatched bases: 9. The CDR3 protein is CASSHGTGNEQYF. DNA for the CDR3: TGCGCCAGCAGCCACGGGACAGGGAATGAGCAGTACTTC.

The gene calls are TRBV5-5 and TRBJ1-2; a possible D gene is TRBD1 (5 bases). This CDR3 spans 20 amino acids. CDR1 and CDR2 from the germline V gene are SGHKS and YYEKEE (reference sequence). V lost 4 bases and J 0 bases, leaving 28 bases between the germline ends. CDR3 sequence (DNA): TGTGCCAGCAGCCCGGAGCCCCCAGGGCGGGGTACCTCAGCTAACTATGGCTACACCTTC. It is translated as CASSPEPPGRGTSANYGYTF.

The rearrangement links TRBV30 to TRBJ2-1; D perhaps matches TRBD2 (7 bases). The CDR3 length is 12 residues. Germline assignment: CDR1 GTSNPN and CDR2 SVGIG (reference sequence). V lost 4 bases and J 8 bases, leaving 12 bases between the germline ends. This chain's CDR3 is CAWKGEGYEQFF. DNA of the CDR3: TGTGCCTGGAAGGGGGAGGGTTATGAGCAGTTCTTC.

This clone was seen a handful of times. The CDR3 DNA reads as TGTGCCTGGAGTGTAGGGGCAGGTATACAGCCCCAGCATTTT. This translates into CAWSVGAGIQPQHF. The rearrangement joins TRBV30 to TRBJ1-5; the D gene is possibly TRBD1 (5 bases). From germline, CDR1 is GTSNPN and CDR2 SVGIG (reference sequence). The CDR3 has 14 amino acids. Trimming removed 0 bases from V and 7 bases from J, with 13 bases in between.

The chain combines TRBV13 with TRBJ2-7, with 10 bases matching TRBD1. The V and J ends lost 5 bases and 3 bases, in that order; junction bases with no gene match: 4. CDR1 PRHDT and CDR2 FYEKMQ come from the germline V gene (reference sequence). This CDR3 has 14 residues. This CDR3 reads CASSKRTGGYEQYF. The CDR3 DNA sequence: TGTGCCAGCAGCAAACGGACAGGGGGCTACGAGCAGTACTTC.